This passage covers 22 T cell receptor beta chains from one sample sequenced in a study of blood T cell repertoires in COVID-19. Here immunoSEQ multiplex PCR was the method, and the copy in TCRdb shows in-frame clones only, minus some. The repertoire holds about 210,000 clones, with more than 80% as singletons. The sequenced sample consisted of peripheral blood. These receptors all stem from a woman older than 75 with COVID-19, enrolled during active disease.

V and J are TRBV28 and TRBJ2-5; D not resolved. Germline V gives CDR1 MDHEN, CDR2 SYDVKM. The CDR3 is 13 amino acids. Between the trimmed V and J ends, which lost 6 bases and 5 bases, there was a span of 13 bases. The CDR3 spells CASRLVSRETQYF. The CDR3 DNA reads TGTGCCAGCAGGCTCGTTAGCCGGGAGACCCAGTACTTC.

The chain is built from TRBV10-3 and TRBJ2-4; D perhaps matches TRBD1 (6 bases). This CDR3 region has 14 residues. Trimming removed 5 bases at V and 6 bases at J, with 14 bases between. Germline loops: CDR1 ENHRY, CDR2 SYGVKD. The CDR3 protein is CAISPDRDTNIQYF. CDR3 in DNA: TGTGCCATCAGTCCCGATCGGGACACAAACATTCAGTACTTC.

The chain combines TRBV3-1 (or the pseudogene TRBV3-2) with TRBJ1-6, with 7 bases matching TRBD1. CDR1 is LGHDT, CDR2 YNNKEL, per germline (reference sequence). V lost 6 bases, J lost 7 bases, and 6 bases stayed unmatched. The CDR3 consists of 14 residues. The CDR3 bases are TGTGCCAGCAGACAGGGGTCCGAAAATTCACCCCTCCACTTT. Residues: CASRQGSENSPLHF.

The genes are TRBV9 and TRBJ2-7; D unclear. The V end lost 5 bases, the J end lost 4 bases, and 22 bases lay between the germline ends. This CDR3 comprises 16 residues. Looked up from germline, CDR1 is SGDLS and CDR2 is YYNGEE. The CDR3 DNA follows: TGTGCCAGCAGTCACGCCGGGTCCTACGCTATGTACGAGCAGTACTTC. Translating gives CASSHAGSYAMYEQYF.

Worth noting for this clone: Other DNA sequences of this sample code for an identical CDR3. The V call is TRBV5-1, the J call TRBJ2-7; maybe TRBD1 (6 bases). Germline values: CDR1 SGHRS, CDR2 YFSETQ. The CDR3 spans 13 residues. V gave up 2 bases and J gave up 1 base, with 7 bases separating them. In DNA form, the CDR3 reads TGCGCCAGCAGCTTTACAGGGTCCTACGAGCAGTACTTC. Amino acid sequence: CASSFTGSYEQYF.

This clone was counted a few times. The gene calls are TRBV7-6 and TRBJ2-7, with D possibly TRBD1 on 5 matching bases. The V gene's germline CDR1 is SGHVS and CDR2 FNYEAQ. CDR3 length equals 13 residues. Deletions cut 5 bases from V and 4 bases from J, with 12 bases between. CDR3 bases: TGTGCCAGCAGCGCCGGCAGGGTATACGAGCAGTACTTC. This sequence encodes CASSAGRVYEQYF.

This rearrangement joins TRBV6-5 to TRBJ2-5; TRBD1 aligns across 12 bases. J was trimmed by 3 bases and V by 7 bases; bases with no gene match: 6. Germline CDR1 MNHEY, CDR2 SVGAGI. This CDR3 contains 15 residues. The CDR3 region has the DNA TGTGCCAGCATAGCCGGGACAGGGGGCGAAGAGACCCAGTACTTC. Its translation: CASIAGTGGEETQYF.

The rearrangement joins TRBV20-1 to TRBJ1-5; 8 positions match TRBD1. Trimming cost V 3 bases and J 5 bases; bases outside gene matches: 9. CDR3 length: 15 amino acids. The germline V gene has CDR1 DFQATT and CDR2 SNEGSKA (reference sequence). The CDR3 DNA is TGCAGTGCTAGTAGGGTTGGCAGGGGGCATCAGCCCCAGCATTTT. It codes for CSASRVGRGHQPQHF.

The V and J genes are TRBV9 and TRBJ2-3; 11 nucleotides align to TRBD2. Trimming cost V 4 bases and J 4 bases; bases outside gene matches: 8. The CDR3 is 16 amino acids. Germline-derived CDR1 and CDR2 are SGDLS and YYNGEE. CDR3 sequence (DNA): TGTGCCAGCAGCACCAGAACTAGCGGGGGCGCAGATACGCAGTATTTT. Amino acid sequence: CASSTRTSGGADTQYF.

This chain links TRBV7-2 with TRBJ1-1, with D hard to call. The CDR3 spans 13 residues. Per germline, CDR1 SGHTA and CDR2 FQGNSA. Trimming pared 5 bases from V and 4 bases from J, leaving 11 bases between. CDR3 sequence: CASSVAFGTEAFF. In DNA, the CDR3 is TGTGCCAGCAGCGTGGCTTTTGGCACTGAAGCTTTCTTT.

The chain employs TRBV5-1 and TRBJ2-2, with unresolved D. The length of the CDR3 is 14 residues. With 5 bases removed from V and 7 bases from J, the gap between germline ends came to 15 bases. Germline loops: CDR1 SGHRS, CDR2 YFSETQ. The chain's CDR3 is CASRNHIDIGELFF. The CDR3 bases are TGCGCCAGCAGGAACCATATAGATATCGGGGAGCTGTTTTTT.

The J gene is TRBJ2-5, the V gene TRBV5-1; 8 nucleotides line up with TRBD2. V dropped 0 bases and J dropped 1; count of bases not matched to a gene: 8. Germline CDR1 SGHRS, CDR2 YFSETQ. CDR3 length: 17 residues. CDR3 nucleotide sequence: TGCGCCAGCAGCTTGGCCCGGGTAGCGGGACCCCAAGAGACCCAGTACTTC. It codes for CASSLARVAGPQETQYF.

Remarks on this clone: The sample contains more than one DNA sequence encoding this CDR3. V and J are TRBV27 and TRBJ1-1; D perhaps matches TRBD1 (5 bases). Germline V gene lookup returns CDR1 MNHEY and CDR2 SMNVEV (reference sequence). The CDR3 is 14 amino acids. Trimming stripped 3 bases from V and 2 bases from J, with 10 bases between. In DNA form, the CDR3 reads TGTGCCAGCAGTTTGAGACAGCTTAACACTGAAGCTTTCTTT. Translated: CASSLRQLNTEAFF.

This clone was observed once. The chain combines TRBV7-8 with TRBJ1-5; D is unresolved. Germline CDR1 and CDR2: SGHVS and FQNEAQ. V was clipped by 6 bases and J by 0 bases, with 9 bases between them. This CDR3 spans 14 amino acids. The CDR3 spells CASRLGSSNQPQHF. DNA for the CDR3: TGTGCCAGCAGACTCGGGTCTAGCAATCAGCCCCAGCATTTT. The full variable domain, with the rest looked up from reference TRBV7-8 and TRBJ1-5, is GAGVSQSPRYKVAKRGQDVALRCDPISGHVSLFWYQQALGQGPEFLTYFQNEAQLDKSGLPSDRFFAERPEGSVSTLKIQRTQQEDSAVYLCASRLGSSNQPQHFGDGTRLSIL.

This sequence joins TRBV24-1 and TRBJ2-5; no firm D call. This CDR3 contains 13 residues. The germline V gene has CDR1 KGHDR and CDR2 SFDVKD. V gave up 4 bases and J gave up 5 bases, with 10 bases separating them. The CDR3 loop is CATSDAAVETQYF. The DNA for the CDR3 is TGTGCCACCAGTGACGCCGCAGTGGAGACCCAGTACTTC.

The chain recombines TRBV28 with TRBJ1-1; tentatively, D is TRBD1 (6 bases). Looked up from germline, CDR1 is MDHEN and CDR2 is SYDVKM. The CDR3 contains 13 residues. Trimming shortened V by 3 bases and J by 5 bases, and 10 bases separated the two germline ends. The CDR3 DNA is TGTGCCAGCAGTTTTACAGGGAAGACTGAAGCTTTCTTT. Residues: CASSFTGKTEAFF.

The rearrangement uses TRBV5-5 and TRBJ2-2, with a tentative D call TRBD1 (5 bases). This CDR3 region has 15 residues. CDR1 is SGHKS and CDR2 is YYEKEE in the germline V gene (reference sequence). V was cut by 1 base and J by 4 bases, with 11 bases left in between. CDR3 loop: CASSLWQGSTGELFF. The DNA for the CDR3 is TGTGCCAGCAGCTTGTGGCAGGGATCCACCGGGGAGCTGTTTTTT.

The chain combines TRBV6-5 with TRBJ2-2; 10 nucleotides agree with TRBD1. Germline V gene sequence: CDR1 MNHEY, CDR2 SVGAGI. The CDR3 covers 15 residues. Trimming removed 4 bases from V and 4 bases from J; junction bases left unmatched: 3. In DNA, the CDR3 is TGTGCCAGCAGTTTACGGACAGGGGGCACCGGGGAGCTGTTTTTT. Translation: CASSLRTGGTGELFF.

V and J are TRBV28 and TRBJ1-5; no clear D. This CDR3 spans 13 amino acids. V was shortened by 8 bases and J by 3 bases, with 11 bases between the two germline ends. Germline loops: CDR1 MDHEN, CDR2 SYDVKM. The CDR3 region is CASFSGLNQPQHF. CDR3 DNA: TGTGCCAGCTTTTCGGGTCTCAATCAGCCCCAGCATTTT.

This clone was seen only a few times. The chain is built from TRBV6-1 and TRBJ1-5, with TRBD1 matching 7 bases. Trimming took 3 bases from V and 3 from J; bases not matched to a gene: 8. The germline CDR1 and CDR2 sequences are MNHNS and SASEGT. CDR3 length: 16 amino acids. The CDR3 sequence: CASSEPGGNINQPQHF. The CDR3 coding sequence is TGTGCCAGCAGTGAGCCAGGGGGGAACATCAATCAGCCCCAGCATTTT.

The V call is TRBV20-1, the J call TRBJ1-2, with 10 nucleotides matching TRBD1. The CDR3 is 15 amino acids. Trimming removed 3 bases from V and 2 bases from J; junction bases left unmatched: 6. CDR1 is DFQATT, CDR2 SNEGSKA, per germline (reference sequence). CDR3 amino acids: CSASDRGRINYGYTF. The CDR3 DNA reads as TGCAGTGCTAGTGACAGGGGGCGAATAAACTATGGCTACACCTTC.

V usage is TRBV7-3 and J usage is TRBJ1-3; tentative D call: TRBD1 (5 bases). The germline V gene has CDR1 SGHTA and CDR2 FQGTGA. V lost 0 bases to trimming and J lost 4 bases, with 16 bases between them. The CDR3 is 17 residues long. The CDR3 DNA reads TGTGCCAGCAGCTTAACGTTCTCCAGGGCTGGCGGAAACACCATATATTTT. This codes for CASSLTFSRAGGNTIYF.